This entry concerns a single TCR beta chain. TCRdb recomputed calls from the 5' RACE reads with MiXCR, one row per CDR3 protein. The top ten hold under 10% of the sample, which has fewer than 450,000 distinct CDR3 sequences, 7% to 9.5% seen once. This sample is part of a study of identical twins. This CDR3 comprises 14 residues. Germline V CDR1 and CDR2: MNHEY, SVGAGI. V gave up 2 bases and J gave up 1 base, with 8 bases separating them. The V gene is TRBV6-5, the J gene TRBJ1-2; possibly TRBD1 for D (5 bases). The material sequenced was naive T cells sorted from blood. The origin of this receptor is a woman between 45 and 65 years old in good health. CDR3 region: CASSYDSFNYGYTF. CDR3 nucleotide sequence: TGTGCCAGCAGTTACGACAGCTTTAACTATGGCTACACCTTC.